The T cell receptor (beta chain) under discussion was sequenced for a study of cytomegalovirus exposure and HLA in healthy donors. Study results and limitations: Prior analysis indicated that the majority of TCR beta V segments exhibited productivity approximately 87% or approximately 30% of the time. Excluded were some V segments that proved indistinguishable, including TRBV6-2 and TRBV6-3.

The V and J ends lost 1 base and 6 bases respectively, with 10 bases between them. CDR1 SEHNR and CDR2 FQNEAQ come from the germline V gene (reference sequence). There are 15 residues in the CDR3. The donors were healthy bone marrow donors. Notes on this clone: The antigen is not known.

PCR involved 60 Vbeta and 13 Jbeta primers. Sequencing was performed with immunoSEQ multiplex PCR; in TCRdb, only in-frame clones are kept and a portion is missing. The sample carries some 90,000 clones, over 65% recorded once. This receptor was obtained from a man aged 50 or older in good health and CMV-seronegative. The chain couples TRBV7-9 to TRBJ1-6; no firm D call. What was sequenced was PBMCs. The CDR3 region has the DNA TGTGCCAGCAGCTTAGAGCACCCCTCTAATTCACCCCTCCACTTT. This gives the protein CASSLEHPSNSPLHF. The full variable domain, its missing parts supplied by reference TRBV7-9 and TRBJ1-6, is DTGVSQNPRHKITKRGQNVTFRCDPISEHNRLYWYRQTLGQGPEFLTYFQNEAQLEKSRLLSDRFSAERPKGSFSTLEIQRTEQGDSAMYLCASSLEHPSNSPLHFGNGTRLTVT.